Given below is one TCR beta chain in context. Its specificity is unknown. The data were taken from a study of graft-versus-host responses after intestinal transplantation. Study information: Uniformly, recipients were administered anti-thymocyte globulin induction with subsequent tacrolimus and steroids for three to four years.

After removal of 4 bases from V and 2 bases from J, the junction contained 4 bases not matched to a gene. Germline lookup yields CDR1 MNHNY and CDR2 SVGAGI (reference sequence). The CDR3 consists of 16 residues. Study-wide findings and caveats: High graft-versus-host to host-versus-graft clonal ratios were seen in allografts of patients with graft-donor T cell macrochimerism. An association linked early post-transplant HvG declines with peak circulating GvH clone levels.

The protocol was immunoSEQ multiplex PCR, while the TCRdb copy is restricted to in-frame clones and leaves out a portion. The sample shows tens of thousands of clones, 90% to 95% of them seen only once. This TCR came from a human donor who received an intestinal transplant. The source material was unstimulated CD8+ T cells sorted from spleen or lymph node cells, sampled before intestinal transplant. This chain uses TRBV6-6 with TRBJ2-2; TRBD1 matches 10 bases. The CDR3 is CASSSDRGVNTGELFF. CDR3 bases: TGTGCCAGCAGTTCGGACAGGGGGGTTAACACCGGGGAGCTGTTTTTT.